These T cell receptor beta chains were read from a single sample in a study of blood T cells in healthy people across ages. TCRdb re-called the 5' RACE reads through MiXCR, storing one row per CDR3 protein. This table has approximately 800,000 distinct CDR3 sequences, roughly three fifths appearing once. Sequencing used blood. The receptors here all came from a middle-aged man in good health. Each CDR3 is given with its conserved first and last residue. The D gene is left open where the match is weak. Clone size is stated in some rows and not others, as once, few, many or a class when expanded.

v_gene,j_gene,d_gene,abundance,CDR3aa,CDR3nt
TRBV7-9,TRBJ2-3,TRBD1,.,CASSSRRLGTGALDTQYF,TGTGCCAGCAGCTCCCGTCGCCTCGGGACAGGAGCCCTAGATACGCAGTATTTT
TRBV6-1,TRBJ2-1,.,.,CASSERGKGSGQFF,TGTGCCAGCAGTGAACGGGGGAAGGGCAGCGGGCAGTTCTTC
TRBV5-6,TRBJ2-7,.,.,CASSLEGVPYEQYF,TGTGCCAGCAGCTTGGAGGGGGTTCCCTACGAGCAGTACTTC
TRBV29-1,TRBJ1-2,TRBD1,.,CSVEVGQGVIGYTF,TGCAGCGTTGAAGTAGGTCAGGGGGTTATCGGCTACACCTTC
TRBV11-2,TRBJ2-5,.,.,CASSFSGDGQETQYF,TGTGCCAGCAGCTTTTCGGGAGACGGGCAAGAGACCCAGTACTTC
TRBV20-1,TRBJ2-5,TRBD2,.,CSAPSGGLGETQYF,TGCAGCGCCCCGAGCGGGGGGCTAGGGGAGACCCAGTACTTC
TRBV7-8,TRBJ1-4,.,.,CASSLASGGSNEKLFF,TGTGCCAGCAGCTTAGCGTCGGGGGGATCTAATGAAAAACTGTTTTTT
TRBV28,TRBJ1-2,TRBD1,.,CASRGSGTGNYGYTF,TGTGCCAGCCGGGGCTCCGGGACAGGGAACTATGGCTACACCTTC
TRBV4-3,TRBJ2-7,.,.,CASSQASYNEQYF,TGCGCCAGCAGCCAAGCGTCCTACAATGAGCAGTACTTC
TRBV6-2/TRBV6-3,TRBJ2-1,.,.,CASSPFTGRHNEQFF,TGTGCCAGCAGTCCTTTCACGGGACGTCACAATGAGCAGTTCTTC
TRBV6-4,TRBJ2-1,.,.,CASSEGACEQFF,TGTGCCAGCAGTGAAGGCGCTTGTGAGCAGTTCTTC
TRBV15,TRBJ2-5,TRBD1,.,CATSRDRGTGFFFEQYF,TGTGCCACCAGCAGAGATCGTGGGACAGGGTTTTTCTTTGAGCAGTACTTC
TRBV6-1,TRBJ2-5,.,few,CASSEAVSRETQYF,TGTGCCAGCAGTGAAGCTGTGAGTCGGGAGACCCAGTACTTC
TRBV7-2,TRBJ2-2,.,few,CASSLRLSTGELFF,TGTGCCAGCAGCTTAAGACTTTCCACCGGGGAGCTGTTTTTT
TRBV28,TRBJ2-4,.,.,CASSGYFGTGVSGRPSDKNIQYF,TGTGCCAGCAGTGGGTATTTCGGGACAGGGGTTAGCGGGAGGCCGTCAGACAAAAACATTCAGTACTTC
TRBV29-1,TRBJ2-5,.,.,CSVELQPPGDGGRDQETQYF,TGCAGCGTTGAACTTCAGCCCCCTGGGGACGGGGGCCGTGACCAAGAGACCCAGTACTTC
TRBV6-1,TRBJ1-4,TRBD1,.,CASIVVQGANEKLFF,TGTGCCAGCATAGTCGTACAGGGGGCTAATGAAAAACTGTTTTTT
TRBV5-1,TRBJ1-2,.,few,CASSSGGGENYGYTF,TGCGCCAGCAGCTCAGGAGGGGGGGAGAACTATGGCTACACCTTC
TRBV28,TRBJ2-5,.,.,CASSFPGRLQETQYF,TGTGCCAGCAGCTTCCCGGGACGGCTCCAAGAGACCCAGTACTTC
TRBV28,TRBJ1-1,.,few,CASSLTSTEAFF,TGTGCCAGCAGTTTGACTTCCACTGAAGCTTTCTTT
TRBV29-1,TRBJ1-1,TRBD1,.,CSVERDSNTEAFF,TGCAGCGTTGAAAGGGACAGTAACACTGAAGCTTTCTTT
TRBV15,TRBJ2-1,.,.,CATSRDPPGPSSYNEQFF,TGTGCTACCAGCAGAGATCCCCCGGGGCCTAGCTCCTACAATGAGCAGTTCTTC
TRBV4-1,TRBJ1-1,TRBD1,.,CASSRSGQQNTEAFF,TGCGCCAGCAGCCGCTCGGGACAGCAGAACACTGAAGCTTTCTTT
TRBV6-2/TRBV6-3,TRBJ2-7,.,.,CASSPLISSEQYF,TGTGCCAGCAGCCCTTTGATAAGTTCCGAGCAGTACTTC
TRBV27,TRBJ1-5,TRBD1,.,CASSFQGAINQPQHF,TGTGCCAGCAGTTTCCAGGGGGCCATCAATCAGCCCCAGCATTTT
TRBV27,TRBJ2-7,.,.,CASSLSRQDRYISYEQYF,TGTGCCAGCAGTTTATCGCGCCAAGACAGGTACATTTCCTACGAGCAGTACTTC
TRBV5-1,TRBJ2-1,.,.,CASSFRVNEQFF,TGCGCCAGCAGCTTCAGGGTCAATGAGCAGTTCTTC
TRBV9,TRBJ1-2,TRBD1,once,CASSVSGGSRVVGYTF,TGTGCCAGCAGCGTATCAGGGGGCAGTCGCGTTGTCGGCTACACCTTC
TRBV20-1,TRBJ2-7,TRBD1,.,CSAQKGGQGYEQYF,TGCAGTGCCCAAAAGGGGGGACAGGGCTACGAGCAGTACTTC
TRBV20-1,TRBJ2-7,.,.,CSARELGHEQYF,TGCAGTGCTAGGGAACTAGGCCACGAGCAGTACTTC
TRBV6-1,TRBJ2-5,.,.,CASRYTGEGKETQYF,TGTGCCAGCAGGTACACCGGAGAAGGGAAAGAGACCCAGTACTTC
TRBV15,TRBJ2-2,.,.,CATSTGFRLNTGELFF,TGTGCCACCAGTACGGGGTTTAGGTTAAACACCGGGGAGCTGTTTTTT
TRBV4-1,TRBJ2-7,.,.,CASSQEWGQGSYEQYF,TGCGCCAGCAGCCAAGAATGGGGCCAGGGATCCTACGAGCAGTACTTC
TRBV7-8,TRBJ2-7,.,few,CASSLEAGWTYEQYF,TGTGCCAGCAGCTTAGAGGCAGGGTGGACCTACGAGCAGTACTTC
TRBV9,TRBJ1-6,TRBD1,.,CASSETGTGGSPLHF,TGTGCCAGCAGCGAAACCGGGACAGGGGGTTCACCCCTCCACTTT
TRBV18,TRBJ1-5,.,.,CASSPLGGTEPQHF,TGTGCCAGCTCACCACTCGGGGGCACGGAGCCCCAGCATTTT
TRBV11-3,TRBJ1-1,.,.,CASSRGVFSGELNTEAFF,TGTGCCAGCAGCCGAGGAGTATTTTCAGGGGAGCTTAACACTGAAGCTTTCTTT
TRBV4-3,TRBJ2-7,TRBD2,.,CASSQDPTSGPYEQYF,TGCGCCAGCAGCCAAGATCCGACTAGCGGGCCCTACGAGCAGTACTTC
TRBV7-3,TRBJ1-2,TRBD1,.,CASSLGTGAAYDYTF,TGTGCCAGCAGCTTAGGGACAGGGGCGGCGTATGACTACACCTTC
TRBV12-3/TRBV12-4,TRBJ2-7,TRBD2,.,CASSREGGLAGAPEQYF,TGTGCCAGCAGCCGAGAGGGTGGACTAGCGGGAGCTCCCGAGCAGTACTTC
TRBV2,TRBJ2-1,.,few,CASSRDRGYNEQFF,TGTGCCAGCAGTCGCGATAGGGGCTACAATGAGCAGTTCTTC
TRBV2,TRBJ2-7,.,.,CASSRGLDNEQYF,TGTGCCAGCAGTAGGGGGTTGGACAATGAGCAGTACTTC
TRBV7-9,TRBJ1-2,.,.,CASSLVRTDDYGYTF,TGTGCCAGCAGCTTAGTTCGAACAGATGATTATGGCTACACCTTC
TRBV4-1,TRBJ2-7,.,.,CASSQNKGFEQYF,TGCGCCAGCAGCCAAAACAAGGGTTTCGAGCAGTACTTC
TRBV28,TRBJ2-3,.,.,CASSRPDGSTDTQYF,TGTGCCAGCAGTCGACCGGACGGATCCACAGATACGCAGTATTTT
TRBV29-1,TRBJ1-1,.,.,CSITTGGNTEAFF,TGCAGCATAACGACAGGTGGGAACACTGAAGCTTTCTTT
TRBV2,TRBJ1-1,.,.,CASSENLPAEAFF,TGTGCCAGCAGTGAGAACCTTCCTGCTGAAGCTTTCTTT
TRBV20-1,TRBJ2-5,TRBD1,.,CSARDAGGQETQYF,TGCAGTGCTAGAGATGCAGGGGGCCAAGAGACCCAGTACTTC
TRBV7-9,TRBJ2-5,TRBD1,.,CADRSEETQYF,TGTGCGGACAGGAGTGAGGAGACCCAGTACTTC
TRBV7-2,TRBJ1-3,TRBD1,once,CASSSGQGAAGNTIYF,TGTGCCAGCAGCTCGGGACAGGGGGCGGCCGGAAACACCATATATTTT
TRBV7-2,TRBJ2-5,TRBD1,.,CASRGGQGDMQWQETQYF,TGTGCCAGCAGAGGCGGGCAGGGGGATATGCAGTGGCAAGAGACCCAGTACTTC
TRBV7-9,TRBJ1-1,.,.,CASSLEQAFF,TGTGCCAGCAGCTTAGAGCAAGCTTTCTTT
TRBV6-2/TRBV6-3,TRBJ2-3,TRBD1,.,CASSFRTGRADTQYF,TGTGCCAGCAGTTTCCGGACAGGGCGGGCAGATACGCAGTATTTT
TRBV7-2,TRBJ1-2,.,.,CASSVGELNYGYTF,TGTGCCAGCAGCGTAGGGGAACTAAACTATGGCTACACCTTC
TRBV7-6,TRBJ1-1,TRBD1,.,CASSLVTGGESTEAFF,TGTGCCAGCAGCTTAGTGACAGGGGGCGAGAGCACTGAAGCTTTCTTT